The rows below give T cell receptor beta chains drawn from one sample of a study of T cells after yellow fever vaccination. TCRdb reanalysed the 5' RACE reads using MiXCR and keeps one entry per CDR3 protein. There are some 170,000 distinct CDR3 sequences in the sample; approximately 10% occur only once, and about a third lies in the top ten. The material sequenced was CD8+ T cells sorted from PBMCs, taken 45 days after the yellow fever booster vaccination. The receptor source for this set is a man between 18 and 29 years old who received the YFV17D yellow fever vaccine. Each CDR3 is given with its conserved first and last residue. The D gene is left open where the match is weak. The size field is filled for only some rows; it gives once, few, many or a size class.

CDR3 DNA | CDR3 protein | clone size | J gene | D gene | V gene
TGTGCCAGCAGCTTATCCCGCCTGACAGATACGCAGTATTTT | CASSLSRLTDTQYF | - | TRBJ2-3 | - | TRBV7-6
TGTGCCACCAGTGAACTAGGCTACAATGAGCAGTTCTTC | CATSELGYNEQFF | few | TRBJ2-1 | - | TRBV24-1
TGTGCCATCAGTGAGTCGGAAGGGTACGGAAACACCATATATTTT | CAISESEGYGNTIYF | - | TRBJ1-3 | - | TRBV10-3
TGCAGCACTTGGGAGAGGGGCTACACCTTC | CSTWERGYTF | - | TRBJ1-2 | - | TRBV29-1
TGTGCCAGTAGTATAGGATTGAGAGAGAACGAGCAGTACTTC | CASSIGLRENEQYF | - | TRBJ2-7 | - | TRBV19
TGTGCCAGCAGTTTGATGTCGAACACTGAAGCTTTCTTT | CASSLMSNTEAFF | many | TRBJ1-1 | - | TRBV27
TGCAGTGCTAGAGAGGCCTCCTACGAGCAGTACTTC | CSAREASYEQYF | few | TRBJ2-7 | - | TRBV20-1
TGTGCCAGCAGCCTAGGGACAGGGTCCAGCAATCAGCCCCAGCATTTT | CASSLGTGSSNQPQHF | medium-sized | TRBJ1-5 | TRBD1 | TRBV16
TGTGCCAGCAGTCCTGCCGGACGTCGCTACGAGCAGTACTTC | CASSPAGRRYEQYF | few | TRBJ2-7 | - | TRBV7-8
TGTGCCAGCAGCCAAAGGGTAGCCGGGGAGCTGTTTTTT | CASSQRVAGELFF | few | TRBJ2-2 | - | TRBV14
TGTGCCAGCAGCTCGACTAGCGGGGTCCTGGATACGCAGTATTTT | CASSSTSGVLDTQYF | few | TRBJ2-3 | TRBD2 | TRBV7-3
TGTGCCAGCAGTAACCCCGCCCGTGGAGCGGGTAACACTGAAGCTTTCTTT | CASSNPARGAGNTEAFF | few | TRBJ1-1 | - | TRBV6-2/TRBV6-3
TGTGCCAGCAATACGTACGGGACTGAAGCTTTCTTT | CASNTYGTEAFF | - | TRBJ1-1 | - | TRBV6-2/TRBV6-3
TGTGCCAGCAGCCCTAGCGGCCTGTACAATGAGCAGTTCTTC | CASSPSGLYNEQFF | - | TRBJ2-1 | TRBD2 | TRBV11-3
TGTGCCAGCAGTTCCCAAGCGGGGGGGAACACAGATACGCAGTATTTT | CASSSQAGGNTDTQYF | - | TRBJ2-3 | TRBD2 | TRBV12-3/TRBV12-4
TGTGCCAGCAGTGACGGAAACTATGGCTACACCTTC | CASSDGNYGYTF | few | TRBJ1-2 | - | TRBV6-2/TRBV6-3
TGCGCCAGCAGCCAAGGCGTAGGGGGCACAGATACGCAGTATTTT | CASSQGVGGTDTQYF | few | TRBJ2-3 | - | TRBV4-1
TGTGCCAGCAGCTTAGAGTCGACGGGGTTAAACGAGCAGTTCTTC | CASSLESTGLNEQFF | - | TRBJ2-1 | - | TRBV11-2
TGTGCCAGCAGCTTGGCCGTGGCGGGGGAGACAGATACGCAGTATTTT | CASSLAVAGETDTQYF | few | TRBJ2-3 | TRBD2 | TRBV5-4
TGTGCCAGCAGCTTAGCCTCTTACTCTAAAGAGACCCAGTACTTC | CASSLASYSKETQYF | few | TRBJ2-5 | - | TRBV7-2
TGTGCCAGCAGCTTTGGGACAGGGAGTAATCAGCCCCAGCATTTT | CASSFGTGSNQPQHF | many | TRBJ1-5 | TRBD1 | TRBV7-8
TGTGCCAGCAGTTACTCTAGCGGGGGGGCCCTTGAGCAGTTCTTC | CASSYSSGGALEQFF | - | TRBJ2-1 | TRBD2 | TRBV6-5
TGTGCCAGCAGCTTAGTATCGCTGACCCCTACAGATACGCAGTATTTT | CASSLVSLTPTDTQYF | - | TRBJ2-3 | - | TRBV7-9
TGCAGCGTTGAAGACGGGGCTCCCCAAGAGACCCAGTACTTC | CSVEDGAPQETQYF | few | TRBJ2-5 | - | TRBV29-1
TGTGCCAGCACCCATGAGACAGGGGACACTGAAGCTTTCTTT | CASTHETGDTEAFF | - | TRBJ1-1 | TRBD1 | TRBV2
TGCGCCAGCAGCCAAGATCGACCGCAGTACCTACTCTATGGCTACACCTTC | CASSQDRPQYLLYGYTF | - | TRBJ1-2 | - | TRBV4-1
TGTGCCAGCACCACAGATGACGGGACAGAAGCTTTCTTT | CASTTDDGTEAFF | many | TRBJ1-1 | - | TRBV6-5
TGCGCCAGCAGCGGAAGACAGGGGATGGACACTGAAGCTTTCTTT | CASSGRQGMDTEAFF | many | TRBJ1-1 | TRBD1 | TRBV4-1
TGTGCCAGCAGTTTACTCGCAGGCCAGCCCCAGCATTTT | CASSLLAGQPQHF | - | TRBJ1-5 | - | TRBV27
TGTGCCAGCAGCCAAGTTGGGCTAGCAGAAGAGACCCAGTACTTC | CASSQVGLAEETQYF | - | TRBJ2-5 | - | TRBV3-1
TGCGCCAGCAGCTTGCGGGGGGAACCCCAAGAGACCCAGTACTTC | CASSLRGEPQETQYF | many | TRBJ2-5 | TRBD2 | TRBV5-1
TGTGCCAGCAGCCGAGGGAGGAACTATGGCTACACCTTC | CASSRGRNYGYTF | few | TRBJ1-2 | - | TRBV12-3/TRBV12-4
TGTGCCAGCAGCTTATTTGGTTGGCAGGGGAATTCACCCCTCCACTTT | CASSLFGWQGNSPLHF | few | TRBJ1-6 | - | TRBV7-2
TGTGCCAGCAGCCAATTTGGGGGGACCCCCCCTCCTGGGGAGCAGTTCTTC | CASSQFGGTPPPGEQFF | - | TRBJ2-1 | - | TRBV3-1
TGTGCCAGCAGTTTAACCGTGAGCCCGACAGGGCCCTACAATGAGCAGTTCTTC | CASSLTVSPTGPYNEQFF | many | TRBJ2-1 | TRBD1 | TRBV6-2/TRBV6-3
TGCGCCAGCATCCCAGGCAGGCTTCCAACGACGGGACATATTTATGTGTACTTC | CASIPGRLPTTGHIYVYF | - | TRBJ2-5 | - | TRBV10-1
TGTGCCATCGGCCTAGACCCGAACACCGGGGAGCTGTTTTTT | CAIGLDPNTGELFF | few | TRBJ2-2 | - | TRBV10-3
TGTGCCAGCAGTCCGGGGGAGACCCAGTACTTC | CASSPGETQYF | many | TRBJ2-5 | - | TRBV12-3/TRBV12-4
TGTGCCAGCAGCGTATCCGGGTGGGGACTCCAAGAGACCCAGTACTTC | CASSVSGWGLQETQYF | few | TRBJ2-5 | - | TRBV9
TGCGCCAGCAGCCAAGATGGGGAAGAGCAGTACTTC | CASSQDGEEQYF | - | TRBJ2-7 | - | TRBV4-1
TGTGCCAGCAGCTGGTCGGTGGGAATAGCCAAAAACATTCAGTACTTC | CASSWSVGIAKNIQYF | - | TRBJ2-4 | - | TRBV5-6
TGTGCCAGCAGTCTCGGGGGGCCTGGGACCCAGTACTTC | CASSLGGPGTQYF | - | TRBJ2-5 | - | TRBV27